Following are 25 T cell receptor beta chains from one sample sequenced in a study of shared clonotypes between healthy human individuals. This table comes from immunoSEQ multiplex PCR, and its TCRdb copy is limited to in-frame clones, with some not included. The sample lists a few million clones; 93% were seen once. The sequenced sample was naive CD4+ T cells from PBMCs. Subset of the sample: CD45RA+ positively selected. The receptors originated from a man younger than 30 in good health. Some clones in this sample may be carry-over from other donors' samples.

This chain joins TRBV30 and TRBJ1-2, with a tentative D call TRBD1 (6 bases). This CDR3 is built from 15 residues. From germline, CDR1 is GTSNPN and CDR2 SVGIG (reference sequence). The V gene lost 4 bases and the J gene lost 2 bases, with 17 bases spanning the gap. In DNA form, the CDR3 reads TGTGCCTGGATTTATCGACAGGCCCTGAACTATGGCTACACCTTC. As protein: CAWIYRQALNYGYTF. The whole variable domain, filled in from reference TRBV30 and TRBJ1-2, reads SQTIHQWPATLVQPVGSPLSLECTVEGTSNPNLYWYRQAAGRGLQLLFYSVGIGQISSEVPQNLSASRPQDRQFILSSKKLLLSDSGFYLCAWIYRQALNYGYTFGSGTRLTVV.

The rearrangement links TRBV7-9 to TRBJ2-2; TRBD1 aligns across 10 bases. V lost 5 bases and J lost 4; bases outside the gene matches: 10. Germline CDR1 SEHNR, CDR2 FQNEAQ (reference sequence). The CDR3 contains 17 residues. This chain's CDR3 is CASSGQDRGWATGELFF. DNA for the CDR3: TGTGCCAGCAGCGGTCAGGACAGGGGGTGGGCCACCGGGGAGCTGTTTTTT.

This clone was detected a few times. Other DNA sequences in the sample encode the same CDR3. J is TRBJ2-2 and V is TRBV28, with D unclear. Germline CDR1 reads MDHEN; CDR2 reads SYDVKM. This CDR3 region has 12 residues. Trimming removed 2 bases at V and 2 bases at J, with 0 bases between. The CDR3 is CASSLNTGELFF. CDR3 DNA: TGTGCCAGCAGTTTAAACACCGGGGAGCTGTTTTTT. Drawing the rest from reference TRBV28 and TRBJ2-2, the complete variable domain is DVKVTQSSRYLVKRTGEKVFLECVQDMDHENMFWYRQDPGLGLRLIYFSYDVKMKEKGDIPEGYSVSREKKERFSLILESASTNQTSMYLCASSLNTGELFFGEGSRLTVL.

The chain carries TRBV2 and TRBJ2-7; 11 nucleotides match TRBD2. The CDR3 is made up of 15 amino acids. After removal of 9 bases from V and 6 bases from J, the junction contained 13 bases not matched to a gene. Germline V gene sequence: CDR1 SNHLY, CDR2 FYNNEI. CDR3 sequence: CASTYSGRASPEQYF. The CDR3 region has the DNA TGTGCCAGTACTTATAGCGGGAGGGCGTCCCCCGAGCAGTACTTC.

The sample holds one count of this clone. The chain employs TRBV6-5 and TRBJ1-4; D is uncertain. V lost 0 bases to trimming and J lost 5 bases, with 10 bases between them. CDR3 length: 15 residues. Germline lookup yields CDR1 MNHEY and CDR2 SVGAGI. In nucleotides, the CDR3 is TGTGCCAGCAGTTACTCTCGGCTGGGGAATGAAAAACTGTTTTTT. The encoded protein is CASSYSRLGNEKLFF.

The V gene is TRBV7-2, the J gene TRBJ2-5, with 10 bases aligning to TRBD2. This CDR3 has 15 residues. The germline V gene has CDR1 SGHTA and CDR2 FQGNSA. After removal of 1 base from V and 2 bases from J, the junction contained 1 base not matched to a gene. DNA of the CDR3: TGTGCCAGCAGCTTAGTACTAGCGGGACAAGAGACCCAGTACTTC. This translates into CASSLVLAGQETQYF.

DNA of the CDR3: TGTGCCAGCAGTGGTGGAGGGAACGAGCAGTACTTC. The encoded protein is CASSGGGNEQYF. The chain links TRBV6-6 to TRBJ2-7, with D tentatively TRBD2 (6 bases). The germline CDR1 and CDR2 sequences are MNHNY and SVGAGI (reference sequence). The CDR3 is 12 residues long. V was shortened by 5 bases and J by 5 bases, with 10 bases between the two germline ends.

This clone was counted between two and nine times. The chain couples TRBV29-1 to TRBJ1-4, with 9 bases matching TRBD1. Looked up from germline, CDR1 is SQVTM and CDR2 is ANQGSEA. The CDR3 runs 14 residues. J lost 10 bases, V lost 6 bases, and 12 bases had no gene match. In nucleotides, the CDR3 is TGCAGCGTAGAACCGGGACAGGGAGTTGGAAAACTGTTTTTT. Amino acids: CSVEPGQGVGKLFF.

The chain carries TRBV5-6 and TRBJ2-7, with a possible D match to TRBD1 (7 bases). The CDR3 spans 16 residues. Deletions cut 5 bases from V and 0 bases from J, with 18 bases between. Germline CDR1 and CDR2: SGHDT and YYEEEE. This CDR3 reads CASSWGVRDSSYEQYF. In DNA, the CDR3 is TGTGCCAGCAGTTGGGGGGTTAGGGACAGCTCCTACGAGCAGTACTTC. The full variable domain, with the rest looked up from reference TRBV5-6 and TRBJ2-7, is DAGVTQSPTHLIKTRGQQVTLRCSPKSGHDTVSWYQQALGQGPQFIFQYYEEEERQRGNFPDRFSGHQFPNYSSELNVNALLLGDSALYLCASSWGVRDSSYEQYFGPGTRLTVT.

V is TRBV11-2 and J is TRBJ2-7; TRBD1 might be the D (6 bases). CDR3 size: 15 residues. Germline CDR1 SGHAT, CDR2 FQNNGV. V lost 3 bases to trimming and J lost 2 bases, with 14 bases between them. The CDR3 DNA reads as TGTGCCAGCAGCTTCCTCAGGGGAATCCCCTACGAGCAGTACTTC. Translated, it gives CASSFLRGIPYEQYF.

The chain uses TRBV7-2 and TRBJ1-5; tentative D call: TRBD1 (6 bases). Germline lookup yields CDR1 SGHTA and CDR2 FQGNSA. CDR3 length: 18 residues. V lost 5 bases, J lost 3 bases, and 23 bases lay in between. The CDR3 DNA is TGTGCCAGCAGCCCCGGCCCCATGATCCAGGGGTTCAATCAGCCCCAGCATTTT. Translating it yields CASSPGPMIQGFNQPQHF.

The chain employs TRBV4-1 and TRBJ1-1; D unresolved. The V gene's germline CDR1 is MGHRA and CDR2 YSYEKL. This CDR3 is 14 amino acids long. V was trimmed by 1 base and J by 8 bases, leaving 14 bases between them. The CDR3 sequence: CASSQVTGGGEAFF. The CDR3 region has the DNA TGCGCCAGCAGCCAAGTTACCGGAGGAGGGGAAGCTTTCTTT.

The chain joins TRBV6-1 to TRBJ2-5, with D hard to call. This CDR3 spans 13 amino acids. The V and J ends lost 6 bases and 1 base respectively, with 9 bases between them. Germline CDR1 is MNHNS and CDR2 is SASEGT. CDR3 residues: CASRIGIQETQYF. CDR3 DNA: TGTGCCAGCAGGATTGGCATCCAAGAGACCCAGTACTTC.

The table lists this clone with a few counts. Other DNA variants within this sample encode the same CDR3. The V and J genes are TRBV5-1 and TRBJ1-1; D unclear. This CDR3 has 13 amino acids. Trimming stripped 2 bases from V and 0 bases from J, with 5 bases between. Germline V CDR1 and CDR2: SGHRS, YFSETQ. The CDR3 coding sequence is TGCGCCAGCAGCTTAGCGGTGAACACTGAAGCTTTCTTT. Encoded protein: CASSLAVNTEAFF.

The CDR3 loop is CASSFTAGDSYNEQFF. Written as DNA, the CDR3 is TGCGCCAGCAGCTTTACGGCGGGCGACTCCTACAATGAGCAGTTCTTC. The V gene is TRBV5-1, the J gene TRBJ2-1; D is possibly TRBD2 (5 bases). Deletions cut 2 bases from V and 0 bases from J, with 12 bases between. This CDR3 spans 16 amino acids. CDR1 and CDR2 from the germline V gene are SGHRS and YFSETQ.

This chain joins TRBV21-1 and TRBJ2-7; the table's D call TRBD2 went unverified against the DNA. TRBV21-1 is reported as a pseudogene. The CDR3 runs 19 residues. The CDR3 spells CASSPQCPLEDSATYEQYF. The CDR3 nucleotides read TGTGCCAGCAGCCCCCAATGCCCCCTCGAGGACTCAGCGACTTACGAGCAGTACTTC.

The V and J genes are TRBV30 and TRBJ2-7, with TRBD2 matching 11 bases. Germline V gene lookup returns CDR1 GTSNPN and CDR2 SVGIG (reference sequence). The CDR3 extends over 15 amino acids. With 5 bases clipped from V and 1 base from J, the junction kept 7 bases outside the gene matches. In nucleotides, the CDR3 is TGTGCCTGGCAAAAACTAGCGGGAGTGTCCTACGAGCAGTACTTC. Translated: CAWQKLAGVSYEQYF. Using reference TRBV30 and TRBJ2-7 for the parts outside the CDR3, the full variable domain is SQTIHQWPATLVQPVGSPLSLECTVEGTSNPNLYWYRQAAGRGLQLLFYSVGIGQISSEVPQNLSASRPQDRQFILSSKKLLLSDSGFYLCAWQKLAGVSYEQYFGPGTRLTVT.

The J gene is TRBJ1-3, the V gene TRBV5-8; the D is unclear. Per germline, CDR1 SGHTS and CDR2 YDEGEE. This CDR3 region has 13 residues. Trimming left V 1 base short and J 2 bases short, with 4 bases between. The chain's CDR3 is CASSLYPGNTIYF. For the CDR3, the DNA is TGTGCCAGCAGCTTGTATCCTGGAAACACCATATATTTT.

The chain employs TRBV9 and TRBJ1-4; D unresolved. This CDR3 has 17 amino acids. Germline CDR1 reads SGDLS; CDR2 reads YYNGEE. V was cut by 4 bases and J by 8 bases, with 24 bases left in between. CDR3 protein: CASSPSLSVEVSEKLFF. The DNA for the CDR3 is TGTGCCAGCAGCCCATCCTTATCGGTGGAAGTGAGCGAAAAACTGTTTTTT.

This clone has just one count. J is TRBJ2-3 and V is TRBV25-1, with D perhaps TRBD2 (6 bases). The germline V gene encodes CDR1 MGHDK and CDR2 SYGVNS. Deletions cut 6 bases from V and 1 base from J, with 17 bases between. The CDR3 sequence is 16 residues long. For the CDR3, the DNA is TGTGCCAGCAGCGCTGGGACCGGCGGGGGCACAGATACGCAGTATTTT. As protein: CASSAGTGGGTDTQYF.

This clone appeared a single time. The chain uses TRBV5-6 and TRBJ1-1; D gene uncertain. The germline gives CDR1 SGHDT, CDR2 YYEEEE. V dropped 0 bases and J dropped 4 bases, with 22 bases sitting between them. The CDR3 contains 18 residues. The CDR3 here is CASSLGGRRLHRGTEAFF. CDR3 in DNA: TGTGCCAGCAGCTTGGGGGGTAGAAGGTTGCATCGAGGCACTGAAGCTTTCTTT.

Written as DNA, the CDR3 is TGTGCCAGCAGCTTATCAGCGGCCAACCCCTACGAGCAGTACTTC. It translates to CASSLSAANPYEQYF. The rearrangement links TRBV7-8 to TRBJ2-7; D perhaps matches TRBD2 (5 bases). CDR3 length: 15 residues. V was cut by 2 bases and J by 2 bases, with 13 bases left in between. Germline assignment: CDR1 SGHVS and CDR2 FQNEAQ.

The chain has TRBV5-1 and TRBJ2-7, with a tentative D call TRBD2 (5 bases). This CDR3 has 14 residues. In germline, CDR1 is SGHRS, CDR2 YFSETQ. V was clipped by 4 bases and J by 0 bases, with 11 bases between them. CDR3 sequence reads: CASSPWTGSYEQYF. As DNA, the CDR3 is TGCGCCAGCAGCCCCTGGACTGGCTCCTACGAGCAGTACTTC.

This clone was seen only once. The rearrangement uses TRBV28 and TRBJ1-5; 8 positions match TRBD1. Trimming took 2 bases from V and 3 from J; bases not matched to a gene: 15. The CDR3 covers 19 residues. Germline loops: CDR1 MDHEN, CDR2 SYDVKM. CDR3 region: CASSLGGQGGLRVNQPQHF. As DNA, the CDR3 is TGTGCCAGCAGTTTAGGCGGACAGGGAGGATTAAGAGTCAATCAGCCCCAGCATTTT. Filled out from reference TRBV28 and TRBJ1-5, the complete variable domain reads DVKVTQSSRYLVKRTGEKVFLECVQDMDHENMFWYRQDPGLGLRLIYFSYDVKMKEKGDIPEGYSVSREKKERFSLILESASTNQTSMYLCASSLGGQGGLRVNQPQHFGDGTRLSIL.

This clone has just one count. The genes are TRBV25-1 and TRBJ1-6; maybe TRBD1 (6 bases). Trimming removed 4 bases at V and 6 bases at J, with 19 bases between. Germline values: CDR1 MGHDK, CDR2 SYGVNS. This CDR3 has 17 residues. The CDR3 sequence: CASSATPGHIPNSPLHF. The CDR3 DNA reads TGTGCCAGCAGTGCAACCCCGGGACACATTCCTAATTCACCCCTCCACTTT.